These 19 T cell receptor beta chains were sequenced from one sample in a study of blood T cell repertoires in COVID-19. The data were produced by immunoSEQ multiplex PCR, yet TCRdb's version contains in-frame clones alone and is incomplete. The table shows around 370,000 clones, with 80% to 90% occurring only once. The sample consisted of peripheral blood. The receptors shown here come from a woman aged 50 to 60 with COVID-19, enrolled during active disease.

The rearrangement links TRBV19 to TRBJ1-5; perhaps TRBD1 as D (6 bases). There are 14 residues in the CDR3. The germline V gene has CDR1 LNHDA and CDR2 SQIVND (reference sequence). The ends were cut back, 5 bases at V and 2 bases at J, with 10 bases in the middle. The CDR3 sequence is CASSLGARNQPQHF. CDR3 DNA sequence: TGTGCCAGTAGTTTGGGGGCTCGCAATCAGCCCCAGCATTTT.

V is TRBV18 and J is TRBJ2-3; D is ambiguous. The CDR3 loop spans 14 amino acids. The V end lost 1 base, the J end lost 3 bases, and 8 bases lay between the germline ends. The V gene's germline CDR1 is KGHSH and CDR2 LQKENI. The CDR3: CASSPQRLTDTQYF. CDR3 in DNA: TGTGCCAGCTCACCACAGCGATTAACAGATACGCAGTATTTT.

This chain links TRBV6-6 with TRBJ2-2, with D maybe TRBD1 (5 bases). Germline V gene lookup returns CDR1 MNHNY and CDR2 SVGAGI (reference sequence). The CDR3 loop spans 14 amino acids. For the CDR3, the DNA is TGTGCAGGGGCGGCTAGGTCTCAAAACGGGGAGCTGTTTTTT. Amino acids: CAGAARSQNGELFF.

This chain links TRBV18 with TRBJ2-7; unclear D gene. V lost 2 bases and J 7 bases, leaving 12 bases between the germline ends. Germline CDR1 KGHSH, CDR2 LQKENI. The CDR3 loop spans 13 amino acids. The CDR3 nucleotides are TGTGCCAGCTCACCAATATCAACCGGGGAGCAGTACTTC. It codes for CASSPISTGEQYF. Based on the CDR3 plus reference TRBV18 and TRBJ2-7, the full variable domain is NAGVMQNPRHLVRRRGQEARLRCSPMKGHSHVYWYRQLPEEGLKFMVYLQKENIIDESGMPKERFSAEFPKEGPSILRIQQVVRGDSAAYFCASSPISTGEQYFGPGTRLTVT.

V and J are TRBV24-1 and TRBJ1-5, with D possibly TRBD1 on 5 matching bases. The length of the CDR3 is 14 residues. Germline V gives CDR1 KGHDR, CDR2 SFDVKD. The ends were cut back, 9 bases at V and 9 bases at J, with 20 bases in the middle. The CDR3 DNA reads TGTGCCACCGGCCAGGGAGGGCAGGATTCGCCCCAGCATTTT. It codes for CATGQGGQDSPQHF.

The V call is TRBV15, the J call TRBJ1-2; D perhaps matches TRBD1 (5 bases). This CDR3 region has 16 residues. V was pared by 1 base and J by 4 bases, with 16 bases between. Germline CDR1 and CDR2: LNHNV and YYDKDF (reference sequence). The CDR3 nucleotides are TGTGCCACCAGCAGAGGGGAGGGGCGAATGGGCTATGGCTACACCTTC. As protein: CATSRGEGRMGYGYTF.

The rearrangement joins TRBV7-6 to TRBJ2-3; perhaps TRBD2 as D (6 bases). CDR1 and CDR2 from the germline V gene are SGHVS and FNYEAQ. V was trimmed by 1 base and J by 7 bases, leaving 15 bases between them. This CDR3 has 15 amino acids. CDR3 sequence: CASSLESGVAYTQYF. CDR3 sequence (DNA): TGTGCCAGCAGCTTAGAATCGGGAGTCGCCTATACGCAGTATTTT.

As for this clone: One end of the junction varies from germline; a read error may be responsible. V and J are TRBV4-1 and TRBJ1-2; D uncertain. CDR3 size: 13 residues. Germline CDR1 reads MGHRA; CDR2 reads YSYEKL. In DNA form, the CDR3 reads TGCGCCAGCAGCCAAGAAGGCTTGCGGAATCACGCCTTC. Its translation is CASSQEGLRNHAF.

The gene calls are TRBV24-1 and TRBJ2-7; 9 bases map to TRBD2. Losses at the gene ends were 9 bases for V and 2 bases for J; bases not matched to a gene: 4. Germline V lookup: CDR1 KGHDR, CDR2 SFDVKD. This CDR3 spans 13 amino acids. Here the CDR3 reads CATGGLAPYEQYF. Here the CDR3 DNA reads TGTGCCACCGGGGGACTAGCACCCTACGAGCAGTACTTC.

DNA of the CDR3: TGTGCCACAGGACAGGGTTTGGGTGAGCAGTTCTTC. It is translated as CATGQGLGEQFF. The V gene is TRBV2, the J gene TRBJ2-1; 8 nucleotides match TRBD1. The CDR3 consists of 12 residues. With V trimmed by 10 bases and J by 9 bases, 8 bases remained unmatched. CDR1 and CDR2 from the germline V gene are SNHLY and FYNNEI.

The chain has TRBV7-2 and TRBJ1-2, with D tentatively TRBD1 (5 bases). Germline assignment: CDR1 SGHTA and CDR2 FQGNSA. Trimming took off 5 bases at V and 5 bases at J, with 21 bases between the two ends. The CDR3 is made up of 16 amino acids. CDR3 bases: TGTGCCAGCAGCCTCGTGGCCCAGGGAGGCGGTTATGGCTACACCTTC. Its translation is CASSLVAQGGGYGYTF. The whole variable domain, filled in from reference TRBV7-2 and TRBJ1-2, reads GAGVSQSPSNKVTEKGKDVELRCDPISGHTALYWYRQSLGQGLEFLIYFQGNSAPDKSGLPSDRFSAERTGGSVSTLTIQRTQQEDSAVYLCASSLVAQGGGYGYTFGSGTRLTVV.

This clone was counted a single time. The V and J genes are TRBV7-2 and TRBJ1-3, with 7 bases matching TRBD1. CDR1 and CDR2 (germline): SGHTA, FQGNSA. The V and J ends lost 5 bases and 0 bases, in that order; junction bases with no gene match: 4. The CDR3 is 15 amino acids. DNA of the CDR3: TGTGCCAGCAGCCAGGGACAGAACTCTGGAAACACCATATATTTT. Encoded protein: CASSQGQNSGNTIYF.

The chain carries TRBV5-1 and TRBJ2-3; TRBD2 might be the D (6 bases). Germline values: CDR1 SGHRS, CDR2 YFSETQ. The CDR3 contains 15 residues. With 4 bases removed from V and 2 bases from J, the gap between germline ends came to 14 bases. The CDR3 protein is CASSRPGGDTDTQYF. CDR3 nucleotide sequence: TGCGCCAGCAGCCGCCCCGGCGGGGACACAGATACGCAGTATTTT.

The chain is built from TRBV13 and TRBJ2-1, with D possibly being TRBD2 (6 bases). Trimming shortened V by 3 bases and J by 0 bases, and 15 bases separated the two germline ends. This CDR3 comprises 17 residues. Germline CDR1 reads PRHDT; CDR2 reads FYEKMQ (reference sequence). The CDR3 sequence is CASSLGGGASSYNEQFF. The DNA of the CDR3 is TGTGCCAGCAGCTTGGGCGGCGGGGCAAGCTCCTACAATGAGCAGTTCTTC. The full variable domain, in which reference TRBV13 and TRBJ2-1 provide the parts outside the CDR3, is AAGVIQSPRHLIKEKRETATLKCYPIPRHDTVYWYQQGPGQDPQFLISFYEKMQSDKGSIPDRFSAQQFSDYHSELNMSSLELGDSALYFCASSLGGGASSYNEQFFGPGTRLTVL.

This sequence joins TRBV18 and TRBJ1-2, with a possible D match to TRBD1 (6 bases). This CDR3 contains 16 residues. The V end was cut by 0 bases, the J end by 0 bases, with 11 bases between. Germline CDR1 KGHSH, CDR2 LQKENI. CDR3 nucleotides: TGTGCCAGCTCACCACCCGACAGGATAGCTAACTATGGCTACACCTTC. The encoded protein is CASSPPDRIANYGYTF.

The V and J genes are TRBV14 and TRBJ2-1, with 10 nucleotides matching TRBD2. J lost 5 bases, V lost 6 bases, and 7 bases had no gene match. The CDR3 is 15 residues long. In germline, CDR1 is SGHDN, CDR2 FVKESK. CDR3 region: CASSPWTSGDNEQFF. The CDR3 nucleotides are TGTGCCAGCAGTCCCTGGACTAGCGGCGACAATGAGCAGTTCTTC.

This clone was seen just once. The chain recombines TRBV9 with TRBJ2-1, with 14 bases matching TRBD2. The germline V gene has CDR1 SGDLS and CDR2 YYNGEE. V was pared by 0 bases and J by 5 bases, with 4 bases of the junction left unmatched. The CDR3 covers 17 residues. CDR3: CASSVELTSGRDNEQFF. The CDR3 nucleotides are TGTGCCAGCAGCGTAGAGCTGACTAGCGGGAGGGACAATGAGCAGTTCTTC.

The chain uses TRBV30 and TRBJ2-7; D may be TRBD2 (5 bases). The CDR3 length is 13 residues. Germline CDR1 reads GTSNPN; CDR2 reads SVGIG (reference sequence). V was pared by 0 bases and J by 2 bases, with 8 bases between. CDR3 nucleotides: TGTGCCTGGAGTGTACTAGAGGCCTACGAGCAGTACTTC. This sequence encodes CAWSVLEAYEQYF.

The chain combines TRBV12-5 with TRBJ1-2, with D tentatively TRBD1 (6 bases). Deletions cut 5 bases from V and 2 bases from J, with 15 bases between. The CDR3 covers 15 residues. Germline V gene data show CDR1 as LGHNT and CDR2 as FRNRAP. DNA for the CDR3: TGTGCTAGTGGTCCCGACCCAGGACAGAACTATGGCTACACCTTC. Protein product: CASGPDPGQNYGYTF.